This is a list of T cell receptor beta chains from one sample in a study of CD4 and CD8 cells across lung adenocarcinoma regions. TCRdb called the PCR reads again in MiXCR, with one record for every CDR3 protein. The table includes around 18,000 distinct CDR3 sequences, 45% to 60% detected once. The sequencing input was CD8+ T cells from the center of a lung tumor. The receptors here all came from a female donor with lung adenocarcinoma. The CD4 and CD8 labels of this study may be unreliable. The CDR3 runs from the conserved cysteine through the conserved F or W. A D gene is named only where the DNA matches it firmly. Clone size appears in some rows only: once, few, many, or a class for an expanded clone.

CASSESAPTSGNTIYF	TGCGCCAGCAGTGAGTCCGCACCAACCTCTGGAAACACCATATATTTT	NA	TRBV10-2	TRBJ1-3	many
CASSLAAGGLGELFF	TGTGCCAGCAGTTTGGCAGCGGGAGGGCTTGGGGAGCTGTTTTTT	TRBD2	TRBV11-2	TRBJ2-2	once
CASSARFGGRTKNTQYF	TGTGCCAGCAGTGCGAGATTCGGGGGGCGCACCAAAAACACTCAGTACTTC	NA	TRBV6-1	TRBJ2-4	NA
CASSEAQALNTIYF	TGTGCCAGCAGTGAGGCTCAGGCCCTGAACACCATATATTTT	NA	TRBV6-1	TRBJ1-3	NA
CGSRAGTVNEQFF	TGTGGCAGCAGGGCTGGGACAGTAAATGAGCAGTTCTTC	TRBD1	TRBV6-1	TRBJ2-1	NA
CASSYSRQGGREKLFF	TGTGCCAGCAGTTACTCGAGGCAGGGGGGCCGAGAAAAACTGTTTTTT	TRBD1	TRBV6-5	TRBJ1-4	once
CASSSRVSTDTQYF	TGTGCCAGCAGTTCCCGGGTTAGCACAGATACGCAGTATTTT	NA	TRBV6-5	TRBJ2-3	NA
CASSPGAEGTQYF	TGTGCCAGCAGCCCCGGGGCCGAGGGGACCCAGTACTTC	NA	TRBV27	TRBJ2-5	NA
CASSYQDVSTEEQYF	TGTGCCAGCAGTTACCAGGACGTGAGCACCGAGGAGCAGTATTTT	NA	TRBV6-5	TRBJ2-3	NA
CASSYSGTLQETQYF	TGTGCCAGCAGTTACTCCGGGACCCTGCAAGAGACCCAGTACTTC	NA	TRBV27	TRBJ2-5	NA
CASSRTSGGARPKNIQYF	TGTGCCAGCAGTCGGACTAGCGGGGGGGCCCGGCCCAAAAACATTCAGTACTTC	TRBD2	TRBV12-3/TRBV12-4	TRBJ2-4	medium-sized
CPSYGLAATNTQYF	TGTCCCAGTTACGGGCTAGCAGCCACAAATACGCAGTATTTT	NA	TRBV27	TRBJ2-3	NA
CASERPPHEQFF	TGTGCCAGCGAGAGGCCACCGCATGAGCAGTTCTTC	NA	TRBV28	TRBJ2-1	many
CAWRQAGDTEAFF	TGTGCCTGGAGACAGGCGGGGGACACTGAAGCTTTCTTT	NA	TRBV30	TRBJ1-1	NA
CASSLERSTDTQYF	TGCGCCAGCAGCTTGGAACGGTCCACAGATACGCAGTATTTT	NA	TRBV5-1	TRBJ2-3	NA
CATGKGGRDQETQYF	TGTGCCACGGGAAAAGGGGGACGAGACCAAGAGACCCAGTACTTC	NA	TRBV6-1	TRBJ2-5	NA
CAWRKGATDTQYF	TGTGCCTGGAGGAAGGGAGCCACAGACACTCAGTACTTC	NA	TRBV6-1	TRBJ2-4	NA
CASSERLAGGYEQYF	TGTGCCAGCAGTGAACGACTAGCGGGGGGATACGAGCAGTACTTC	TRBD2	TRBV6-1	TRBJ2-7	many
CASSLLETQYF	TGTGCCAGCAGCTTATTAGAGACCCAGTACTTC	NA	TRBV7-2	TRBJ2-5	many
CASSSGTGNTIYF	TGTGCCAGCAGCTCAGGGACTGGAAACACCATATATTTT	NA	TRBV7-2	TRBJ1-3	few
CASSSSSPAGSEQYF	TGTGCCAGCAGTTCCTCCTCCCCAGCGGGAAGCGAGCAGTACTTC	TRBD2	TRBV27	TRBJ2-7	medium-sized
CASRGQGAKNMQYF	TGCGCCAGCAGGGGGCAGGGAGCCAAAAACATGCAGTACTTC	NA	TRBV5-1	TRBJ2-4	NA
CASSDQQETQYF	TGTGCCAGCAGTGATCAGCAAGAGACCCAGTACTTC	NA	TRBV6-1	TRBJ2-5	NA
CASSQDGGRRPEQYF	TGCGCCAGCAGCCAAGATGGGGGAAGACGTCCCGAGCAGTACTTC	NA	TRBV4-1	TRBJ2-7	few
CASRSRDIDGYTF	TGTGCCAGTCGTTCCAGGGATATCGACGGCTACACCTTC	NA	TRBV6-1	TRBJ1-2	NA
CASRGDFTEAFF	TGTGCCAGCAGGGGGGACTTCACTGAAGCTTTCTTT	NA	TRBV12-3/TRBV12-4	TRBJ1-1	NA
CASTEDRGLYYEQYF	TGTGCCAGCACTGAAGACAGGGGGCTATACTACGAGCAGTACTTC	TRBD1	TRBV6-1	TRBJ2-7	few
CASAGLGGLDQETQYF	TGTGCCAGCGCGGGGCTCGGGGGCCTTGACCAAGAGACCCAGTACTTC	NA	TRBV6-1	TRBJ2-5	NA